The rows below give T cell receptor beta chains drawn from one sample of a study of cytomegalovirus exposure and HLA in healthy donors. Clones were read by immunoSEQ multiplex PCR, and TCRdb kept only the in-frame ones, dropping some. Found here are approximately 170,000 clones, approximately 78% of them singletons; the top ten hold about 0.82%. Sequencing was carried out using PBMCs. These TCRs come from a woman between 18 and 30 years old in good health and CMV-seronegative. The CDR3 runs from the conserved cysteine through the conserved F or W. The D gene is left open where the match is weak. Clone size is shown for a subset of rows, as once, few, many or a class of expanded clone.

j_gene: TRBJ1-2
d_gene: TRBD1
abundance: -
v_gene: TRBV5-4
CDR3nt: TGTGCCAGCAGCTTGGGCCGGGACAGAGTTTATGGCTACACCTTC
CDR3aa: CASSLGRDRVYGYTF

j_gene: TRBJ2-3
d_gene: -
abundance: -
v_gene: TRBV9
CDR3nt: TGTGCCAGCAGCGTAGCCTTCACAGATACGCAGTATTTT
CDR3aa: CASSVAFTDTQYF

j_gene: TRBJ2-5
d_gene: -
abundance: once
v_gene: TRBV7-2
CDR3nt: TGTGCCAGCAGCTCCTCTCAAGAGACCCAGTACTTC
CDR3aa: CASSSSQETQYF

j_gene: TRBJ2-3
d_gene: TRBD1
abundance: once
v_gene: TRBV18
CDR3nt: TGTGCCAGCTCACCGGGGACAGGGCGGACAGATACGCAGTATTTT
CDR3aa: CASSPGTGRTDTQYF

j_gene: TRBJ2-7
d_gene: -
abundance: -
v_gene: TRBV6-4
CDR3nt: TGTGCCAGCAGTGACTCAGCATCCGGGGGGCGCGGGGGAATTTATTCCTACGAGCAGTACTTC
CDR3aa: CASSDSASGGRGGIYSYEQYF

j_gene: TRBJ1-2
d_gene: -
abundance: -
v_gene: TRBV7-9
CDR3nt: TGTGCCAGCAGCTTAGACGTGGGGGCTGGCTACACCTTC
CDR3aa: CASSLDVGAGYTF

j_gene: TRBJ1-4
d_gene: -
abundance: -
v_gene: TRBV2
CDR3nt: TGTGCCAGCAGAATGAGCAGGGGAACTAATGAAAAACTGTTTTTT
CDR3aa: CASRMSRGTNEKLFF

j_gene: TRBJ2-1
d_gene: -
abundance: -
v_gene: TRBV28
CDR3nt: TGTGCCAGCAGTTCCGGGACTCCCGGGGAAGAGTTCTTC
CDR3aa: CASSSGTPGEEFF

j_gene: TRBJ1-2
d_gene: TRBD1
abundance: -
v_gene: TRBV18
CDR3nt: TGTGCCAGCTCACCTCGGACAGGAGAACCTAATGGCTACACCTTC
CDR3aa: CASSPRTGEPNGYTF

j_gene: TRBJ2-7
d_gene: -
abundance: -
v_gene: TRBV6-1
CDR3nt: TGTGCCAGCAGCGCCGTGGCCATCTCCTACGAGCAGTACTTC
CDR3aa: CASSAVAISYEQYF

j_gene: TRBJ1-1
d_gene: -
abundance: -
v_gene: TRBV2
CDR3nt: TGTGCCAGCAGTGCGGACACTGAAGCTTTCTTT
CDR3aa: CASSADTEAFF

j_gene: TRBJ2-4
d_gene: -
abundance: -
v_gene: TRBV5-5
CDR3nt: TGTGCCAGCAGCTTGGAGGCTGCGGGAAACATTCAGTACTTC
CDR3aa: CASSLEAAGNIQYF

j_gene: TRBJ2-7
d_gene: TRBD1
abundance: -
v_gene: TRBV6-5
CDR3nt: TGTGCCAGCAGAACGGACAGGGGCACCTACGAGCAGTACTTC
CDR3aa: CASRTDRGTYEQYF

j_gene: TRBJ2-2
d_gene: -
abundance: -
v_gene: TRBV10-3
CDR3nt: TGTGCCATCAAAGCAGGGGAGAACACCGGGGAGCTGTTTTTT
CDR3aa: CAIKAGENTGELFF

j_gene: TRBJ2-6
d_gene: -
abundance: -
v_gene: TRBV19
CDR3nt: TGTGCCAGTAGTAGAGGACAGCCGTTCTCTGGGGCCAACGTCCTGACTTTC
CDR3aa: CASSRGQPFSGANVLTF

j_gene: TRBJ1-1
d_gene: -
abundance: -
v_gene: TRBV18
CDR3nt: TGTGCCAGCTCACCAACGGGGTACACTGAAGCTTTCTTT
CDR3aa: CASSPTGYTEAFF

j_gene: TRBJ2-7
d_gene: -
abundance: few
v_gene: TRBV30
CDR3nt: TGTGCCTGGAATGGCCGGGGAGCCTACGAGCAGTACTTC
CDR3aa: CAWNGRGAYEQYF

j_gene: TRBJ2-7
d_gene: TRBD1
abundance: once
v_gene: TRBV5-4
CDR3nt: TGTGCCAGCACGGGACAGGGAACCTACGAGCAGTACTTC
CDR3aa: CASTGQGTYEQYF

j_gene: TRBJ1-2
d_gene: -
abundance: -
v_gene: TRBV6-6
CDR3nt: TGTGCCAGCAGTAGATCCCGAGACAGTGATGGCTACACCTTC
CDR3aa: CASSRSRDSDGYTF

j_gene: TRBJ2-5
d_gene: -
abundance: -
v_gene: TRBV10-3
CDR3nt: TGTGCCATCAGTGAGTCGTCGGGTGGGAGACTCCAAGAGACCCAGTACTTC
CDR3aa: CAISESSGGRLQETQYF

j_gene: TRBJ2-1
d_gene: -
abundance: -
v_gene: TRBV5-4
CDR3nt: TGTGCCAGCAGCTTAAAGGGGGATGAGCAGTTCTTC
CDR3aa: CASSLKGDEQFF

j_gene: TRBJ1-1
d_gene: -
abundance: -
v_gene: TRBV7-3
CDR3nt: TGTGCCAGCAGCCTCTATTCCGCGGTGAACACTGAAGCTTTCTTT
CDR3aa: CASSLYSAVNTEAFF

j_gene: TRBJ2-7
d_gene: -
abundance: -
v_gene: TRBV9
CDR3nt: TGTGCCAGCAGCGTAGTAGGTGGGAGCTACGAGCAGTACTTC
CDR3aa: CASSVVGGSYEQYF

j_gene: TRBJ2-3
d_gene: -
abundance: -
v_gene: TRBV4-2
CDR3nt: TGTGCCAGCGGGAGTAGATGGGGCACAGATACGCAGTATTTT
CDR3aa: CASGSRWGTDTQYF

j_gene: TRBJ2-1
d_gene: -
abundance: -
v_gene: TRBV9
CDR3nt: TGTGCCAGCAGCGCTCGGACTACCTCGGATGAGCAGTTCTTC
CDR3aa: CASSARTTSDEQFF

j_gene: TRBJ2-6
d_gene: -
abundance: -
v_gene: TRBV19
CDR3nt: TGTGCCAGTAGTACCTCCCCTGGGGCCAACGTCCTGACTTTC
CDR3aa: CASSTSPGANVLTF

j_gene: TRBJ2-1
d_gene: -
abundance: -
v_gene: TRBV19
CDR3nt: TGTGCCAGTAGTATAGGGAGGCTAACGTACAATGAGCAGTTCTTC
CDR3aa: CASSIGRLTYNEQFF

j_gene: TRBJ2-3
d_gene: -
abundance: -
v_gene: TRBV4-2
CDR3nt: TGTGCCAGCAGCCAAGGGACAACTAACACAGATACGCAGTATTTT
CDR3aa: CASSQGTTNTDTQYF

j_gene: TRBJ2-5
d_gene: TRBD2
abundance: few
v_gene: TRBV2
CDR3nt: TGTGCCAGCAGTGATAGGGGACTAGCACCGGAGACCCAGTACTTC
CDR3aa: CASSDRGLAPETQYF

j_gene: TRBJ1-2
d_gene: TRBD1
abundance: -
v_gene: TRBV11-2
CDR3nt: TGTGCCAGCAGCTCCCCGACAGGGGTATTTGGCTACACCTTC
CDR3aa: CASSSPTGVFGYTF

j_gene: TRBJ2-1
d_gene: TRBD2
abundance: -
v_gene: TRBV6-6
CDR3nt: TGTGCCAGCAGATCTAGCGGGATATCAAATGAGCAGTTCTTC
CDR3aa: CASRSSGISNEQFF

j_gene: TRBJ2-7
d_gene: -
abundance: -
v_gene: TRBV15
CDR3nt: TGTGCCACCAGCCCCTGGCCGGCAGCGGGCCAACTCTACGAGCAGTACTTC
CDR3aa: CATSPWPAAGQLYEQYF

j_gene: TRBJ2-7
d_gene: -
abundance: -
v_gene: TRBV9
CDR3nt: TGTGCCAGCAGCGTAGAAGCGGAGCCCTCCTACGAGCAGTACTTC
CDR3aa: CASSVEAEPSYEQYF

j_gene: TRBJ1-1
d_gene: -
abundance: -
v_gene: TRBV20-1
CDR3nt: TGCAGTGCCAGGGACACAGAAGCTTTCTTT
CDR3aa: CSARDTEAFF

j_gene: TRBJ1-6
d_gene: -
abundance: -
v_gene: TRBV28
CDR3nt: TGTGCCAGCAGTTCATATTCACCCCTCCACTTT
CDR3aa: CASSSYSPLHF

j_gene: TRBJ2-7
d_gene: TRBD2
abundance: -
v_gene: TRBV5-1
CDR3nt: TGCGCCAGCAGCCCCAGACTAGCGGGCTACTACGAGCAGTACTTC
CDR3aa: CASSPRLAGYYEQYF

j_gene: TRBJ1-6
d_gene: -
abundance: once
v_gene: TRBV9
CDR3nt: TGTGCCAGCAGCACCCGGGACACCGTACCCCTCCACTTT
CDR3aa: CASSTRDTVPLHF

j_gene: TRBJ1-5
d_gene: -
abundance: -
v_gene: TRBV28
CDR3nt: TGTGCCAGCAGTTTGAGGACACCTAGCAATCAGCCCCAGCATTTT
CDR3aa: CASSLRTPSNQPQHF

j_gene: TRBJ1-4
d_gene: TRBD1
abundance: once
v_gene: TRBV28
CDR3nt: TGTGCCAGCAGTCCTCGGGACAGGGCGGGTGAAAAACTGTTTTTT
CDR3aa: CASSPRDRAGEKLFF

j_gene: TRBJ1-4
d_gene: -
abundance: once
v_gene: TRBV7-6
CDR3nt: TGTGCCAGCAGCTCTCAACCGGGCTGGGAGGGTAATGAAAAACTGTTTTTT
CDR3aa: CASSSQPGWEGNEKLFF

j_gene: TRBJ1-5
d_gene: -
abundance: -
v_gene: TRBV5-1
CDR3nt: TGCGCCAGCAGCCCCGGACAGTTTATCGATCAGCCCCAGCATTTT
CDR3aa: CASSPGQFIDQPQHF

j_gene: TRBJ1-2
d_gene: TRBD1
abundance: -
v_gene: TRBV30
CDR3nt: TGTGCCTGGAGCAGGACAGGGTCCTATGGCTACACCTTC
CDR3aa: CAWSRTGSYGYTF

j_gene: TRBJ2-3
d_gene: -
abundance: few
v_gene: TRBV28
CDR3nt: TGTGCCAGCAGTTTTGGTGTCAGGGCCACAGATACGCAGTATTTT
CDR3aa: CASSFGVRATDTQYF

j_gene: TRBJ1-4
d_gene: -
abundance: -
v_gene: TRBV5-1
CDR3nt: TGCGCCAGCAGCTTGGTTGGGGAGAACGAAAAACTGTTTTTT
CDR3aa: CASSLVGENEKLFF

j_gene: TRBJ2-1
d_gene: TRBD2
abundance: once
v_gene: TRBV19
CDR3nt: TGTGCCAGCCGACTCGGGGAGGGTTACAATGAGCAGTTCTTC
CDR3aa: CASRLGEGYNEQFF

j_gene: TRBJ1-1
d_gene: -
abundance: -
v_gene: TRBV27
CDR3nt: TGTGCCAGCCCCGAGGTGAACACTGAAGCTTTCTTT
CDR3aa: CASPEVNTEAFF

j_gene: TRBJ1-2
d_gene: TRBD1
abundance: -
v_gene: TRBV28
CDR3nt: TGTGCCAGCCTTCAGGGGGTCGGGGGCTACACCTTC
CDR3aa: CASLQGVGGYTF

j_gene: TRBJ2-2
d_gene: TRBD2
abundance: -
v_gene: TRBV18
CDR3nt: TGTGCCAGCTCACCTCAGACTAGCTTGAGCACCGGGGAGCTGTTTTTT
CDR3aa: CASSPQTSLSTGELFF

j_gene: TRBJ2-3
d_gene: -
abundance: few
v_gene: TRBV2
CDR3nt: TGTGCCAGCAGTGTCAGGGTAGACTCAGATACGCAGTATTTT
CDR3aa: CASSVRVDSDTQYF

j_gene: TRBJ1-1
d_gene: TRBD1
abundance: -
v_gene: TRBV5-4
CDR3nt: TGTGCCAGCAGCCGGACAGGGGGTACTGAAGCTTTCTTT
CDR3aa: CASSRTGGTEAFF

j_gene: TRBJ1-1
d_gene: -
abundance: -
v_gene: TRBV6-1
CDR3nt: TGTGCCAGCAGCCATAAGGTTCGGGTCGAGGCTTTCTTT
CDR3aa: CASSHKVRVEAFF

j_gene: TRBJ2-3
d_gene: -
abundance: -
v_gene: TRBV2
CDR3nt: TGTGCCAGCAGTCCCGAGGCAAATACGCAGTATTTT
CDR3aa: CASSPEANTQYF

j_gene: TRBJ2-1
d_gene: -
abundance: -
v_gene: TRBV28
CDR3nt: TGTGCCAGCAGCCGACAGGGAGGTATCTACAATGAGCAGTTCTTC
CDR3aa: CASSRQGGIYNEQFF

j_gene: TRBJ1-1
d_gene: -
abundance: -
v_gene: TRBV28
CDR3nt: TGTGCCTCATACCGGGCGGGGGGCACTGAAGCTTTCTTT
CDR3aa: CASYRAGGTEAFF

j_gene: TRBJ2-7
d_gene: TRBD1
abundance: -
v_gene: TRBV28
CDR3nt: TGTGCCAGCAGTTTTAATGGGGACAGTTCCTACGAGCAGTACTTC
CDR3aa: CASSFNGDSSYEQYF

j_gene: TRBJ2-4
d_gene: TRBD1
abundance: -
v_gene: TRBV7-2
CDR3nt: TGTGCCAGCAGCTCAGCCGCCGGGACAGGGTTTTCGGCCAAAAACATTCAGTACTTC
CDR3aa: CASSSAAGTGFSAKNIQYF

j_gene: TRBJ2-3
d_gene: TRBD1
abundance: -
v_gene: TRBV13
CDR3nt: TGTGCCAGCAGCGAGTCAGGACAGGACACAGATACGCAGTATTTT
CDR3aa: CASSESGQDTDTQYF